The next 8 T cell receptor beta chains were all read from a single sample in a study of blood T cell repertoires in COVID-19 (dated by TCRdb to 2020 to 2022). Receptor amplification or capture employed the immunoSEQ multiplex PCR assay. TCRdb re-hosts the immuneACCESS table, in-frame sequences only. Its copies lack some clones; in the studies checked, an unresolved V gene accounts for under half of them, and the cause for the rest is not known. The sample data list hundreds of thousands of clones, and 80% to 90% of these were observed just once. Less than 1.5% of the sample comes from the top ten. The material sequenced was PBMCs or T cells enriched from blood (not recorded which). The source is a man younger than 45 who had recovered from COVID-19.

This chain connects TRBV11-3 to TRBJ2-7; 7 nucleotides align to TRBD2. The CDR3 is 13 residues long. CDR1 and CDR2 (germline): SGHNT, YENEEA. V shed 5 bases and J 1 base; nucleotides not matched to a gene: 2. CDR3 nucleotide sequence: TGTGCCAGCAGCGCCGGGGGGTCCTACGAGCAGTACTTC. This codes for CASSAGGSYEQYF. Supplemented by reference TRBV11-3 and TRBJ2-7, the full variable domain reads EAGVVQSPRYKIIEKKQPVAFWCNPISGHNTLYWYLQNLGQGPELLIRYENEEAVDDSQLPKDRFSAERLKGVDSTLKIQPAELGDSAVYLCASSAGGSYEQYFGPGTRLTVT.

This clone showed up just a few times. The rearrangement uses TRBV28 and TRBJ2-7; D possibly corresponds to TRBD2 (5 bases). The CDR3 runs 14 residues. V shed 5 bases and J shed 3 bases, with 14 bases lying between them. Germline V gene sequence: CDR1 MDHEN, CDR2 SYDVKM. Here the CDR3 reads CASSAREWLYEQYF. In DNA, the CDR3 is TGTGCCAGCAGTGCGAGGGAATGGCTCTACGAGCAGTACTTC.

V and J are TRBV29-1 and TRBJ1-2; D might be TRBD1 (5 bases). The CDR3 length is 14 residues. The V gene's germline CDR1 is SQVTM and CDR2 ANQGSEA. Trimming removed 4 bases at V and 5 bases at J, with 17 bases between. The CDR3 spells CSVALPGLDYGYTF. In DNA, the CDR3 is TGCAGCGTTGCATTGCCGGGACTGGATTATGGCTACACCTTC.

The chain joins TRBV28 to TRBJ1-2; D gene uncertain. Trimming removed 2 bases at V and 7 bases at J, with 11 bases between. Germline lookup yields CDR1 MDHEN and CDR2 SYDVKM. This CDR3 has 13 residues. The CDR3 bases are TGTGCCAGCAGTTTAGAGGTATCTGGTGGCTACACCTTC. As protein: CASSLEVSGGYTF.

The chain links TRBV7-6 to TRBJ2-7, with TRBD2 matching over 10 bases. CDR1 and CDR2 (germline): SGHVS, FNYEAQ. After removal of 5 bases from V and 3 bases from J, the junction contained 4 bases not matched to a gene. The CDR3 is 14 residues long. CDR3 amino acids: CASSQREGNYEQYF. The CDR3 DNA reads TGTGCCAGCAGCCAGCGGGAGGGTAACTACGAGCAGTACTTC. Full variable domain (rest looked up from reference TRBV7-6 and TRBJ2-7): GAGVSQSPRYKVTKRGQDVALRCDPISGHVSLYWYRQALGQGPEFLTYFNYEAQQDKSGLPNDRFSAERPEGSISTLTIQRTEQRDSAMYRCASSQREGNYEQYFGPGTRLTVT.

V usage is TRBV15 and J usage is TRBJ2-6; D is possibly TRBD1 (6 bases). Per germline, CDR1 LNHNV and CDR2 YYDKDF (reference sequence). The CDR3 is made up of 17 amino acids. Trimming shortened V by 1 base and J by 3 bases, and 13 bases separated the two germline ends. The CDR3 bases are TGTGCCACCAGCAGAGCCGCAGGGGCGGGTGGGGCCAACGTCCTGACTTTC. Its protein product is CATSRAAGAGGANVLTF.

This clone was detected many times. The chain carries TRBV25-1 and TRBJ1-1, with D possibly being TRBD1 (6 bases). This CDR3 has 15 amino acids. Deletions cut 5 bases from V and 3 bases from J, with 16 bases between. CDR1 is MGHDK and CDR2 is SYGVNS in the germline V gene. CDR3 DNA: TGTGCCAGCAGTATGGAACCCAGGGGACACACTGAAGCTTTCTTT. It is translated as CASSMEPRGHTEAFF.

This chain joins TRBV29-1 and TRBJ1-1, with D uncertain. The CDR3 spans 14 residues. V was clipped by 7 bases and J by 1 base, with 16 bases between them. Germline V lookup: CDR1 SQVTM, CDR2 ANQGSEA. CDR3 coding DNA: TGCAGCGCCACCTTCCGGGGTTGGAACACTGAAGCTTTCTTT. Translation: CSATFRGWNTEAFF.